This section outlines one T cell receptor beta chain sequence together with its context. The data were produced by immunoSEQ multiplex PCR, yet TCRdb's version contains in-frame clones alone and is incomplete. The sample comprises around 66,000 clones, about 85% of which are singletons, and under 0.4% rests with the top ten. This sample was taken from a study of OX40 agonist ivuxolimab in advanced cancers. The overall study: Patients enrolled in dose escalation were diagnosed with hepatocellular carcinoma, melanoma, renal cell or head and neck cancer. Three patients responded partially, comprising one with hepatocellular carcinoma and two with cutaneous melanoma.

Baseline, cycle 4 day 1, and cycle 7 day 1 were the blood sampling points. In germline, CDR1 is LNHNV, CDR2 YYDKDF (reference sequence). This CDR3 comprises 15 residues. The V and J ends lost 5 bases and 7 bases respectively, with 18 bases between them. Material: CD4+ or CD8+ T cells sorted from blood, obtained in a trial of the OX40 agonist ivuxolimab. The receptor's source is an adult with an advanced solid tumor such as melanoma, head and neck, liver or kidney cancer. The V call is TRBV15, the J call TRBJ1-3; a weak D match, TRBD1 (5 bases). CDR3 nucleotide sequence: TGTGCCACCAGCGATGGGACCGAAACCTGGAACACCATATATTTT. Protein sequence: CATSDGTETWNTIYF.